These 5 T cell receptor beta chains share one sample of origin, sequenced in a study of T cells after yellow fever vaccination. A single record per CDR3 protein comes from TCRdb applying MiXCR to the 5' RACE reads. The sample lists roughly 120,000 distinct CDR3 sequences; nearly 7.5% were seen once. The material was CD4+ T cells sorted from PBMCs, obtained around 10 days after the first yellow fever vaccination. The receptors shown here come from a man aged 18 to 29 who received the YFV17D yellow fever vaccine.

The sample holds many counts of this clonotype. This rearrangement joins TRBV3-1 to TRBJ2-3, with D tentatively TRBD2 (7 bases). The CDR3 covers 15 residues. Germline lookup yields CDR1 LGHDT and CDR2 YNNKEL (reference sequence). The ends were cut back, 1 base at V and 4 bases at J, with 12 bases in the middle. The CDR3 reads CASSQGGGPSDTQYF. The CDR3 DNA sequence: TGTGCCAGCAGCCAAGGCGGGGGCCCATCAGATACGCAGTATTTT.

As to this clonotype: A much larger clone differs from this one at a single base, so this may be a read error. This sequence joins TRBV7-3 and TRBJ2-3; 16 nucleotides agree with TRBD2. The CDR3 consists of 15 residues. CDR1 SGHTA and CDR2 FQGTGA come from the germline V gene. V was pared by 8 bases and J by 7 bases, with 6 bases of the junction left unmatched. The CDR3 is CASGTSGGAGNTQYF. The CDR3 DNA is TGTGCCAGCGGGACTAGCGGGGGGGCGGGGAATACGCAGTATTTT.

Ten or more counts support this clonotype. The V gene is TRBV12-3 or TRBV12-4, the J gene TRBJ2-5; 9 bases line up with TRBD2. Unmatched junction bases numbered 9, after V lost 5 bases and J lost 5 bases. There are 15 residues in the CDR3. The CDR3 sequence is CASSPGLASGETQYF. CDR3 bases: TGTGCCAGCAGTCCTGGACTAGCGTCCGGGGAGACCCAGTACTTC.

Here the CDR3 reads CASTIAGGTDTQYF. CDR3 nucleotides: TGTGCCAGCACCATAGCGGGGGGCACAGATACGCAGTATTTT. The V gene is TRBV7-2, the J gene TRBJ2-3; 9 positions match TRBD2. Looked up from germline, CDR1 is SGHTA and CDR2 is FQGNSA. This CDR3 is built from 14 residues. V lost 7 bases to trimming and J lost 1 base; unmatched junction nucleotides: 3. Using reference TRBV7-2 and TRBJ2-3 for the parts outside the CDR3, the full variable domain is GAGVSQSPSNKVTEKGKDVELRCDPISGHTALYWYRQSLGQGLEFLIYFQGNSAPDKSGLPSDRFSAERTGGSVSTLTIQRTQQEDSAVYLCASTIAGGTDTQYFGPGTRLTVL.

Points on this clonotype: With a much larger clone just one base away, this may be a read error. This chain links TRBV9 with TRBJ2-5; 11 bases align to TRBD1. The germline V gene has CDR1 SGDLS and CDR2 YYNGEE. The CDR3 spans 15 residues. DNA for the CDR3: TGTACCAGCAGCGTTGGGACAGGGGGGGTCGAGACCCAGTACTTC. Translation: CTSSVGTGGVETQYF.